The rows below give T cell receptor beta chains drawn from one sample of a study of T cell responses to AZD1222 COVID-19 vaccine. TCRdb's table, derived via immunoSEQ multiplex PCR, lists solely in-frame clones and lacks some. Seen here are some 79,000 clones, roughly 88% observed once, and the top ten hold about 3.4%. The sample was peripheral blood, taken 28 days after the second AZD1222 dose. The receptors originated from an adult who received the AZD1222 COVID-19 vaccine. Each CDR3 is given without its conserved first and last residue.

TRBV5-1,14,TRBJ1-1,ASSLDGTGHNTEAF
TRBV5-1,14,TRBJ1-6,ASSLHPTGDNSPLH
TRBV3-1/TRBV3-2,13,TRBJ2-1,ASSQDGWPYNEQF
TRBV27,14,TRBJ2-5,ASSPTPYEGAKTQY
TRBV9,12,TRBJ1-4,ASSVATTNEKLF
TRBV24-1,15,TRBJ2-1,ATSDLSGDRSYNEQF
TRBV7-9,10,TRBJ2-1,ASSKLAVEQF
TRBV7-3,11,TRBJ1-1,ASSLLVSTEAF
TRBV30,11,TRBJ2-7,AWEGQGLGEQY
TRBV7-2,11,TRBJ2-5,ASSGAKRETQY
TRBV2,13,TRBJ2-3,ASSVQSPGTDTQY
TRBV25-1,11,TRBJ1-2,ASSESGLDGYT
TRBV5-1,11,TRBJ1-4,ASGTGVDEKLF
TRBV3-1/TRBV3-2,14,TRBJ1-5,ASSQDTGPSNQPQH
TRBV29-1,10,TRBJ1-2,SVENTESGYT
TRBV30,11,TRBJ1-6,AWSPGGGGALH
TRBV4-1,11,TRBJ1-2,ASSQRINYGYT
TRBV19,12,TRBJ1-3,ASSRGQGGNTIY
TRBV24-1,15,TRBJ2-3,ATSDPDSQGFTDTQY
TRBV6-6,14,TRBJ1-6,ASSPSVSSYNSPLH
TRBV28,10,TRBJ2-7,ASSLQTGSKN
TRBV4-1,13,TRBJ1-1,ASSRQTGGRTEAF
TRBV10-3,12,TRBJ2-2,AITKDYNTGELF
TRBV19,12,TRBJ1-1,ASSNQGVRTEAF
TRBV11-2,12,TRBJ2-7,ASSPSMGSYEQY
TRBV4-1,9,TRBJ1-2,ASSQESGYT
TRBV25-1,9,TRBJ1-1,ASGAGVEAF
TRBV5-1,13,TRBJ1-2,ASSRSGESVYGYT
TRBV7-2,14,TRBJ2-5,ASSPRRGGSGETQY
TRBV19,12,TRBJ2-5,ASRASQEHETQY
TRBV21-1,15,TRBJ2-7,ASSQRSSGRPTYEQY
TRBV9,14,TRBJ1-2,ASSPTLGGRGYGYT
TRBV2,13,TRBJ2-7,ASSASGRSSYEQY
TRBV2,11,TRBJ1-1,ASSEETNTEAF
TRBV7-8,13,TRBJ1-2,ASSAGTGVFGGYT
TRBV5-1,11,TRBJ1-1,ASSLGQDTEAF
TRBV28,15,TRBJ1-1,ASIPSRYLLSNTEAF
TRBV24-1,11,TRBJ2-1,ATGHAGTFEQF
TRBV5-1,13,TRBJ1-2,ASSLQTGGESGYT
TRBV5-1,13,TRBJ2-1,ASSSGQAGHNEQF
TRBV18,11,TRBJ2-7,ASSPTDDYEQY
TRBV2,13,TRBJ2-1,ASSGMGQGIGEQF
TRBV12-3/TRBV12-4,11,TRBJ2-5,ASSQRGQETQY
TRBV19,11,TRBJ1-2,ASSISGSYGYT
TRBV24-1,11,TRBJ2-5,ATSDRGQETQY